This record concerns one T cell receptor (beta chain) sequence. This CDR3 region has 16 residues. V was pared by 0 bases and J by 3 bases, with 11 bases between. Germline V gives CDR1 MGHRA, CDR2 YSYEKL. The data originate from a study of blood T cell repertoires in COVID-19. On the study more broadly: The samples span acute and convalescent COVID-19 from the United States, Italy and Spain. T cells, B-cell-depleted T cells, or PBMCs provided the cDNA or gDNA that served as material.

Authors' methods: By means of reference gene primer amplification, nucleated cell counts were estimated. Profiling relied on immunoSEQ multiplex PCR, and the TCRdb table lists in-frame clones only, not all of them. V and J calls and clone size follow that table, whereas D and trimming were derived from the DNA. This table holds about 210,000 clones, around 83% found once. The clonotype was recovered from a man aged 50 to 60 with active or convalescent COVID-19. J is TRBJ2-2 and V is TRBV4-1; weak D call: TRBD2 (7 bases). Sequenced material: peripheral blood. The CDR3 region is CASSQDGGAYTGELFF. DNA for the CDR3: TGCGCCAGCAGCCAAGATGGGGGGGCCTACACCGGGGAGCTGTTTTTT.